What follows are 27 T cell receptor beta chains derived from one specimen sequenced in a study of tumor-infiltrating lymphocytes in primary liver carcinoma. Co-extraction of RNA and DNA was performed on about 19-33 mg of unsorted bulk tissue. A primer in the constant region served to generate TCR beta cDNA from 500 to 600 ng of total RNA. Sequencing libraries for TCR beta derived from three nested multiplex PCR rounds that used slightly modified ARM-PCR. For about 11 cycles apiece, the opening two PCR rounds ran with TRBV1-TRBV30 forward primers and a C-beta reverse primer. Via MiXCR, TCRdb re-called the multiplex PCR reads, giving one row per CDR3 protein. The sample shows more than 75,000 distinct CDR3 sequences, 72% of them seen only once. The sample taken for sequencing was liver tumor tissue from sampling region 1. The sample's subset: tumor region T1, superior pole. The origin of the receptors is a man in his forties or fifties with primary liver carcinoma and hepatitis B virus infection.

Concerning this clonotype: The CDR3 does not end in the conserved phenylalanine or tryptophan, so this is likely a read error. V and J are TRBV11-2 and TRBJ1-2, with no clear D. Germline CDR1 SGHAT, CDR2 FQNNGV. The CDR3 totals 16 residues. Here the CDR3 reads CATSLGGAGILYGYTS. DNA for the CDR3: TGTGCCACCAGCTTAGGTGGTGCAGGTATCCTCTATGGCTACACCTCC.

This clonotype is judged medium-sized. The chain recombines TRBV11-2 with TRBJ2-7, with TRBD2 matching over 8 bases. The CDR3 is 16 residues long. Losses at the gene ends were 8 bases for V and 2 bases for J; bases not matched to a gene: 14. CDR1 is SGHAT and CDR2 is FQNNGV in the germline V gene. The CDR3 DNA reads as TGTGCCAGCGGGACTAGTGACTTCTCAGGGGCCTACGAGCAGTACTTC. Its translation is CASGTSDFSGAYEQYF.

About this clonotype: The final CDR3 position lacks the conserved phenylalanine or tryptophan, pointing to a likely read error. This chain links TRBV12-3 or TRBV12-4 with TRBJ2-7; D might be TRBD1 (7 bases). The CDR3 spans 13 residues. V lost 5 bases and J lost 6, with 14 bases in between. The CDR3 DNA follows: TGTGCCAGCAGTCAACAGGGGACTGCCGAGCAGTACTTA. Translating gives CASSQQGTAEQYL.

Concerning this clonotype: The conserved final phenylalanine or tryptophan is absent from the CDR3, which likely points to a read error. J is TRBJ2-6 and V is TRBV6-5; 8 bases fit TRBD1. This CDR3 region has 17 residues. In germline, CDR1 is MNHEY, CDR2 SVGAGI. As DNA, the CDR3 is TGTGCCAGCAGATTAGGACAGGGATCCTCTGGGCCCAACGTCCTGACTCTC. Encoded protein: CASRLGQGSSGPNVLTL.

The sample holds a few counts of this clonotype. Germline is not matched at one junction end, which may reflect a read error. This chain links TRBV29-1 with TRBJ1-2; 8 bases fit TRBD1. Per the germline V gene, CDR1 is SQVTM and CDR2 is ANQGSEA. The CDR3 loop spans 12 amino acids. In nucleotides, the CDR3 is TGCAGCGCTTCGGACAGGGTCGTTGGCTACGCATTC. Its translation: CSASDRVVGYAF. The full variable domain, rest sourced from reference TRBV29-1 and TRBJ1-2, is SAVISQKPSRDICQRGTSLTIQCQVDSQVTMMFWYRQQPGQSLTLIATANQGSEATYESGFVIDKFPISRPNLTFSTLTVSNMSPEDSSIYLCSASDRVVGYAFGSGTRLTVV.

Comment on this clonotype: One junction end does not reproduce the germline sequence, and a read error may be involved. The chain has TRBV11-2 and TRBJ2-3, with D uncertain. The germline gives CDR1 SGHAT, CDR2 FQNNGV. The CDR3 has 12 amino acids. This CDR3 is CASETGTDTQNF. The CDR3 DNA is TGTGCCAGCGAGACCGGCACAGATACGCAGAACTTT.

Comments on this clonotype: The germline gene is not matched at one end of the junction; a read error may be the cause. The chain uses TRBV11-2 and TRBJ2-2, with D maybe TRBD1 (7 bases). This CDR3 comprises 17 residues. The germline gives CDR1 SGHAT, CDR2 FQNNGV. The CDR3 is CASSPGGWEKNTGELIF. The CDR3 coding sequence is TGTGCTAGCAGCCCAGGGGGGTGGGAGAAGAACACTGGGGAGCTGATTTTT. The full variable domain, in which reference TRBV11-2 and TRBJ2-2 provide the parts outside the CDR3, is EAGVAQSPRYKIIEKRQSVAFWCNPISGHATLYWYQQILGQGPKLLIQFQNNGVVDDSQLPKDRFSAERLKGVDSTLKIQPAKLEDSAVYLCASSPGGWEKNTGELIFGEGSRLTVL.

On this clonotype itself: The junction and the germline gene differ at one end; a read error may be behind it. This chain joins TRBV6-2 or TRBV6-3 and TRBJ2-1; no firm D call. This CDR3 has 16 residues. CDR1 and CDR2 (germline): MNHEY, SVGEGT. CDR3 loop: CANSPRRRLGYNEPFF. The CDR3 DNA reads TGTGCCAACAGCCCGCGGAGAAGGCTCGGGTACAATGAGCCGTTCTTC.

A remark on this clonotype: At one end, the junction sequence differs from germline, possibly due to a read error. The J gene is TRBJ2-7, the V gene TRBV11-2, with D hard to call. Germline values: CDR1 SGHAT, CDR2 FQNNGV. CDR3 length: 12 residues. DNA of the CDR3: TGTGCCAACAGCTCATCGCAGGTCGAGCAGTATTTC. As protein: CANSSSQVEQYF.

Comments on this clonotype: The junction differs from germline at one of its ends, possibly a read error. This chain connects TRBV6-5 to TRBJ1-3, with 8 bases lining up with TRBD1. This CDR3 is built from 14 residues. The germline V gene encodes CDR1 MNHEY and CDR2 SVGAGI. The CDR3 reads CASRMTGDPYTIYF. The CDR3 nucleotides read TGCGCCAGCAGGATGACAGGGGACCCATACACCATATATTTT.

Remarks on this clonotype: Mismatch with germline at one junction end may stem from a read error. The V call is TRBV6-5, the J call TRBJ2-7, with D possibly being TRBD1 (6 bases). The CDR3 totals 15 residues. CDR1 is MNHEY, CDR2 SVGAGI, per germline. Written as DNA, the CDR3 is TGTGCCAGCAGGCCCGCACGGGACAAGCACTACGAGCAGTATTTC. It yields the protein CASRPARDKHYEQYF.

The genes are TRBV11-2 and TRBJ2-7, with TRBD2 as a possible D gene (6 bases). Deletions cut 2 bases from V and 0 bases from J, with 11 bases between. The CDR3 sequence is 15 residues long. Looked up from germline, CDR1 is SGHAT and CDR2 is FQNNGV. CDR3: CASSLMGRNSYEQYF. The CDR3 DNA reads TGTGCCAGCAGCTTAATGGGGAGGAACTCCTACGAGCAGTACTTC.

Comment on this clonotype: One junction end disagrees with the germline gene, perhaps due to a read error. The rearrangement links TRBV4-1 to TRBJ2-3; D assignment may be TRBD1 or TRBD2 (5 bases each). The CDR3 sequence is 16 residues long. The germline gives CDR1 MGHRA, CDR2 YSYEKL. CDR3 nucleotides: TGCGCCAGCAACCAAGGGGTCGGGGCTAGCACAGATATGCAGTATTTT. Amino acid sequence: CASNQGVGASTDMQYF.

Remarks on this clonotype: The junction departs from the called germline gene at one end, perhaps through a read error. J is TRBJ1-1 and V is TRBV11-2; D is perhaps TRBD1 (5 bases). CDR1 SGHAT and CDR2 FQNNGV come from the germline V gene. CDR3 size: 14 residues. The CDR3: CANSLTPGHTEAFF. CDR3 DNA: TGTGCCAACAGCCTAACCCCAGGGCACACTGAAGCTTTCTTT.

The sample holds one count of this clonotype. Its ends do not fully match the called genes, so a read error is possible. This chain connects TRBV10-3 to TRBJ2-7; D may be TRBD1 or TRBD2 (5 bases each). The CDR3 runs 14 residues. Germline CDR1 is ENHRY and CDR2 is SYGVKD. CDR3 nucleotide sequence: TGTGCCATCAGTTCTAGGGCACATGGGGACGAGCAGTGCTTC. Translation: CAISSRAHGDEQCF.

This rearrangement joins TRBV6-6 to TRBJ2-7, with TRBD2 as a possible D gene (5 bases). Germline V gene sequence: CDR1 MNHNY, CDR2 SVGAGI (reference sequence). V lost 5 bases, J lost 7 bases, and 18 bases lay in between. The CDR3 consists of 14 residues. The CDR3 reads CASSASGVHVEQYF. Written as DNA, the CDR3 is TGTGCCAGCAGTGCTTCCGGGGTACATGTTGAGCAGTACTTC.

As for this clonotype: A much more abundant neighbour one base away suggests this may be a read error. The chain is built from TRBV6-1 and TRBJ1-6; 7 nucleotides agree with TRBD1. Germline CDR1 and CDR2: MNHNS and SASEGT. CDR3 length equals 14 residues. CDR3 in DNA: TGTACCAGCAGTGAAAGTCAGGGGGGTTCACCCCTCCACTTT. This sequence encodes CTSSESQGGSPLHF.

Concerning this clonotype itself: The conserved phenylalanine or tryptophan is not found at the CDR3 terminus, so this likely reflects a read error. This chain links TRBV6-1 with TRBJ2-7; D might be TRBD2 (5 bases). V dropped 4 bases and J dropped 5 bases, with 18 bases sitting between them. The CDR3 length is 15 residues. CDR1 and CDR2 (germline): MNHNS, SASEGT. CDR3 nucleotide sequence: TGTGCCAGCAGTGTAACGGCACACCGGGGTGACGAGCAGTACTTA. Translation: CASSVTAHRGDEQYL.

This clonotype occurred a few times. The gene calls are TRBV28 and TRBJ1-2; possible D gene TRBD1, 5 bases. Per germline, CDR1 MDHEN and CDR2 SYDVKM. Trimming stripped 7 bases from V and 4 bases from J, with 19 bases between. CDR3 length: 15 residues. CDR3 sequence reads: CASTHGGGASYGYTF. The CDR3 DNA is TGTGCCAGCACCCACGGGGGGGGAGCTAGCTATGGCTACACCTTC.

Concerning this clonotype: Since no conserved phenylalanine or tryptophan closes the CDR3, a read error is the likely cause. The DNA is left out, because the CDR3 cannot be placed on it with certainty; the CDR3 is given as TCRdb lists it. The rearrangement uses TRBV29-1 and TRBJ2-1; TRBD1 is taken as the D call from the table, unchecked against the DNA. Germline values: CDR1 SQVTM, CDR2 ANQGSEA. A total of 15 residues make up the CDR3, ends included. CDR3 residues: CSVERRDGGYNEHFL.

On this clonotype itself: The CDR3 does not close with the conserved phenylalanine or tryptophan, likely indicating a read error. The V gene is TRBV11-1, the J gene TRBJ2-1, with 14 nucleotides matching TRBD2. The V and J ends lost 5 bases and 11 bases, in that order; junction bases with no gene match: 14. Germline CDR1 is SGHAT and CDR2 is FQDESV (reference sequence). The CDR3 runs 17 residues. The CDR3 here is CASSLGLAGEVDNQQFY. The CDR3 DNA reads TGTGCCAGCAGCCTGGGACTAGCGGGAGAAGTTGACAACCAGCAGTTCTAC.

Worth noting for this clonotype: Germline and junction disagree at one end, which may indicate a read error. The V call is TRBV6-1, the J call TRBJ1-1; no definite D call. Germline lookup yields CDR1 MNHNS and CDR2 SASEGT. This CDR3 comprises 14 residues. CDR3 in amino acids: CASRPSGPDTEAFF. CDR3 bases: TGTGCAAGCAGACCCTCCGGACCGGACACTGAAGCTTTCTTT.

In this sample, this clonotype turned up once. The chain uses TRBV28 and TRBJ2-5; 12 bases match TRBD2. CDR1 MDHEN and CDR2 SYDVKM come from the germline V gene. The CDR3 has 16 amino acids. CDR3 loop: CAIIGLAGSEGETQYF. CDR3 DNA: TGTGCAATCATCGGACTAGCGGGATCGGAGGGGGAGACCCAGTACTTC.

The V call is TRBV11-2, the J call TRBJ1-2; D remains unclear. CDR3 length: 16 residues. V was shortened by 1 base and J by 4 bases, with 16 bases between the two germline ends. The germline V gene has CDR1 SGHAT and CDR2 FQNNGV. The CDR3 spells CASSLGGAGTFYGYTF. The CDR3, as DNA: TGTGCCAGCAGCTTAGGCGGTGCAGGTACCTTCTATGGCTACACCTTC.

To note about this clonotype: Since a much larger clone is just one base distant, this may be a read error. This rearrangement joins TRBV24-1 to TRBJ1-1; TRBD1 is a possible D gene (5 bases). Trimming pared 3 bases from V and 4 bases from J, leaving 14 bases between. Germline CDR1 and CDR2: KGHDR and SFDVKD. The CDR3 extends over 15 amino acids. CDR3 bases: TGTGCCACCAGTGATCCCTTGGGCGGGGGCACTGAAGCTTTCTTT. Amino acids: CATSDPLGGGTEAFF.

Note on this clonotype: A much more abundant neighbour one base away suggests this may be a read error. J is TRBJ2-5 and V is TRBV6-6; 8 bases align to TRBD2. This CDR3 comprises 16 residues. The trim removed 5 bases at V and 4 bases at J, leaving 12 bases unmatched. Germline CDR1 MNHNY, CDR2 SVGAGI (reference sequence). CDR3 amino acids: CASSDPILAVRETQYF. The CDR3 region has the DNA TGTGCCAGCAGTGATCCCATACTAGCGGTTCGAGAGACCCAGTACTTC.

Regarding this clonotype: With a much larger clone just one base away, this may be a read error. The chain combines TRBV14 with TRBJ1-3; D is ambiguous. Germline CDR1 is SGHDN and CDR2 is FVKESK. This CDR3 region has 15 residues. Deletions cut 7 bases from V and 0 bases from J, with 13 bases between. This CDR3 is CASNGYQYSGNTIYF. CDR3 sequence (DNA): TGTGCCAGCAACGGATATCAGTACTCTGGAAACACCATATATTTT.